This TCR beta chain was identified during a study of lymphopenia after photon versus proton radiotherapy. The study, taken as a whole, reports: Post-nadir diversity loss with photons came from oligoclonal expansion, particularly CD8+ Temra cells.

About this clone itself: Its antigen remains unknown.

V lost 2 bases and J 4 bases, leaving 8 bases between the germline ends. Germline assignment: CDR1 SGHTA and CDR2 FQGNSA. This CDR3 has 13 residues. Method: immunoSEQ multiplex PCR; TCRdb's copy keeps in-frame clones and lacks some. The sample comprises about 45,000 clones, roughly 85% of which are singletons, and approximately 2.1% rests with the top ten. V and J are TRBV7-2 and TRBJ1-2, with D uncertain. This clonotype was obtained from a man aged 40-50 years with gastric cancer. Specimen: peripheral blood, collected from a patient treated with photon-based radiotherapy. The DNA of the CDR3 is TGTGCCAGCAGCTTAACCGCAAGCTATGGCTACACCTTC. Its translation is CASSLTASYGYTF.